The clone carrying this TCR beta chain appeared a few times. The antigen remains undetermined. The data were obtained in a study of post-analysis software for immune sequencing data. Whole-study context: Included courses were relapsing-remitting and secondary progressive multiple sclerosis; progressive-relapsing multiple sclerosis was also included.

Study-wide results and caveats: The F measure placed samples prepared in the same batch into strongly shared clusters. Patients with multiple sclerosis recorded significantly lower normalized Chao1 diversity than controls, the study found.

Unique molecular identifiers had been added to the TCR beta cDNA libraries. Using its own MiXCR run on the PCR reads, TCRdb lists one record per CDR3 protein. Among 800,000 to 950,000 distinct CDR3 sequences listed, around 53% were seen once. The material sequenced was blood. The origin of this receptor is a girl aged 5-17 years with multiple sclerosis.

Here the CDR3 reads CATRAGRAFF. CDR3 sequence (DNA): TGTGCCACCAGGGCGGGGAGAGCTTTCTTT. The V gene is TRBV6-6, the J gene TRBJ1-1; D is perhaps TRBD1 (5 bases). Germline-derived CDR1 and CDR2 are MNHNY and SVGAGI (reference sequence). Trimming removed 10 bases from V and 10 bases from J, with 13 bases in between. This CDR3 comprises 10 residues.